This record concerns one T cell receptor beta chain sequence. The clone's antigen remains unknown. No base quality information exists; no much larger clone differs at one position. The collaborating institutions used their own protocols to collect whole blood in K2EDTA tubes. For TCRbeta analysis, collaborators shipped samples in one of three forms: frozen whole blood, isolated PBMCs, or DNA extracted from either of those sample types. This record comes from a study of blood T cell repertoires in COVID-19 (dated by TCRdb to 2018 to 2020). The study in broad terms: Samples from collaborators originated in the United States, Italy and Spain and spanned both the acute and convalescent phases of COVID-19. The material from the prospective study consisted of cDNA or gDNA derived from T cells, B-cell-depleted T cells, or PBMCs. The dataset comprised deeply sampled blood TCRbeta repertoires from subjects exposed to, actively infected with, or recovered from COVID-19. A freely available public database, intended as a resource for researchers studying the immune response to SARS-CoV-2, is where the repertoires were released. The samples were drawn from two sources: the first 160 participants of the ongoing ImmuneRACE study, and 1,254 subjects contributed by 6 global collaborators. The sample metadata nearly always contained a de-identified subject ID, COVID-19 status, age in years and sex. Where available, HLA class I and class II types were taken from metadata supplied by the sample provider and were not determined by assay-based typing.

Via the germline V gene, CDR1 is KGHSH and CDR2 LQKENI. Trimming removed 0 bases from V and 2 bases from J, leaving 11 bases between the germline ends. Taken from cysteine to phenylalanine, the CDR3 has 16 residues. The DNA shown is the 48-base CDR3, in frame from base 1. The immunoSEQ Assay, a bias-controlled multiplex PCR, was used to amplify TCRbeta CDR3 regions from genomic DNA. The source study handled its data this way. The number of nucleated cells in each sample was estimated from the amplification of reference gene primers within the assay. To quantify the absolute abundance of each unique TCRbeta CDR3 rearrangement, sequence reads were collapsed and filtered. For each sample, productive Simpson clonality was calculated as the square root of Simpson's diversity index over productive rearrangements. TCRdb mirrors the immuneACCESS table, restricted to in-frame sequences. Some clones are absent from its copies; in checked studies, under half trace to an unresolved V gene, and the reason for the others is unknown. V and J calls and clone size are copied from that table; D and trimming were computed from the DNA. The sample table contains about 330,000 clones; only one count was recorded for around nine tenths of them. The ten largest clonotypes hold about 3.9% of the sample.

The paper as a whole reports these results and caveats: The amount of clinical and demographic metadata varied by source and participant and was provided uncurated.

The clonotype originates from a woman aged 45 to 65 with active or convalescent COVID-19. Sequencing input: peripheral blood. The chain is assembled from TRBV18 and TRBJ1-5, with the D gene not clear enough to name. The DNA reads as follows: TGTGCCAGCTCACCACCGGGAGGGCACGGCAATCAGCCCCAGCATTTT. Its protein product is CASSPPGGHGNQPQHF.